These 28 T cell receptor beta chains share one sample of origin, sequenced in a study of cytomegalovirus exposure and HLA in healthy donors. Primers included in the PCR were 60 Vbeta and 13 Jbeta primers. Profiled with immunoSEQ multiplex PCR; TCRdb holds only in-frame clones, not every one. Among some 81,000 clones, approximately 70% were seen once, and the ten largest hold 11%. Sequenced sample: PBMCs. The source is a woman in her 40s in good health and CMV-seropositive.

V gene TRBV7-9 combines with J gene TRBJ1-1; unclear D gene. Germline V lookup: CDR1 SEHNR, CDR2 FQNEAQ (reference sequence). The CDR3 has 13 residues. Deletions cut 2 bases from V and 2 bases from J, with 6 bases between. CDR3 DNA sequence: TGTGCCAGCAGCTTACAGTCTAACACTGAAGCTTTCTTT. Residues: CASSLQSNTEAFF. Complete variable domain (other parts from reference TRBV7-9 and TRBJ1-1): DTGVSQNPRHKITKRGQNVTFRCDPISEHNRLYWYRQTLGQGPEFLTYFQNEAQLEKSRLLSDRFSAERPKGSFSTLEIQRTEQGDSAMYLCASSLQSNTEAFFGQGTRLTVV.

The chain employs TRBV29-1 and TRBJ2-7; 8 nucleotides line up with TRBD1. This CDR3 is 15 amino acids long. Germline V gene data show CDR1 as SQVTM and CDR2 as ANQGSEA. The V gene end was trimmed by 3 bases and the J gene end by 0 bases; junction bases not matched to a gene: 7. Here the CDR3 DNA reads TGCAGCGTTGAGACAGGGGAAGAGAGCTCCTACGAGCAGTACTTC. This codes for CSVETGEESSYEQYF.

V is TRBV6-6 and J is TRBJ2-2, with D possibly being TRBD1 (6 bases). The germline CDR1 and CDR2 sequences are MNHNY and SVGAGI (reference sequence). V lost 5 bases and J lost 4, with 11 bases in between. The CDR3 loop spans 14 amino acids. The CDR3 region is CASSQGSSTGELFF. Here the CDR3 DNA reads TGTGCCAGCAGTCAGGGGAGTAGCACCGGGGAGCTGTTTTTT.

The CDR3 sequence: CASSSQPGQGSEQFF. CDR3 nucleotides: TGTGCCAGCAGTTCCCAACCGGGACAGGGGAGTGAGCAGTTCTTC. This chain joins TRBV27 and TRBJ2-1; TRBD1 matches at 10 bases. The length of the CDR3 is 15 residues. Losses at the gene ends were 4 bases for V and 9 bases for J; bases not matched to a gene: 9. Germline V gives CDR1 MNHEY, CDR2 SMNVEV (reference sequence).

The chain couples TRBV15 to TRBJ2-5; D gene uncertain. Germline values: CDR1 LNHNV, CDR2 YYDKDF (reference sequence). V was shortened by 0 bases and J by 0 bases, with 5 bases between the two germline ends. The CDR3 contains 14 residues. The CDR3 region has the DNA TGTGCCACCAGCAGAGACAGGTACCAAGAGACCCAGTACTTC. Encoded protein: CATSRDRYQETQYF. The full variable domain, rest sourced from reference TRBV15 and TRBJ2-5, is DAMVIQNPRYQVTQFGKPVTLSCSQTLNHNVMYWYQQKSSQAPKLLFHYYDKDFNNEADTPDNFQSRRPNTSFCFLDIRSPGLGDTAMYLCATSRDRYQETQYFGPGTRLLVL.

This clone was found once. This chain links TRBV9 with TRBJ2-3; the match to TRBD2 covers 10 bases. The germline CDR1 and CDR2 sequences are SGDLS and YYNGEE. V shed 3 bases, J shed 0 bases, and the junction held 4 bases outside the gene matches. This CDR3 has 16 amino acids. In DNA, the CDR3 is TGTGCCAGCAGCGAATCACTAGCGGGGAGCACAGATACGCAGTATTTT. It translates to CASSESLAGSTDTQYF.

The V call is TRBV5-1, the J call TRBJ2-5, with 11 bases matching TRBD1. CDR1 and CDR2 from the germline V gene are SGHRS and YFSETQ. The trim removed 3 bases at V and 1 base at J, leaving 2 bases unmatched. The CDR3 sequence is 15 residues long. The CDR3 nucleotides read TGCGCCAGCAGCTGGGGGACAGGGGGCCAAGAGACCCAGTACTTC. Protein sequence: CASSWGTGGQETQYF.

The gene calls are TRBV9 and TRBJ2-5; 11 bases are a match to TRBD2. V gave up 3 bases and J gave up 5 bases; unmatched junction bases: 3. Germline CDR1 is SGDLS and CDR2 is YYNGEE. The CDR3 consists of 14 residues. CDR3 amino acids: CASSGSGGAETQYF. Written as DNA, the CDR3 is TGTGCCAGCAGCGGTAGCGGGGGGGCGGAGACCCAGTACTTC.

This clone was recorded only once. CDR3 DNA: TGTGCCAGCAGTTACTCGAGGGCGGGGGGGACCGACGAGCAGTACTTC. Translation: CASSYSRAGGTDEQYF. The chain is built from TRBV6-6 and TRBJ2-7, with 9 nucleotides matching TRBD2. The CDR3 contains 16 residues. Trimming took 0 bases from V and 5 from J; bases not matched to a gene: 8. From germline, CDR1 is MNHNY and CDR2 SVGAGI (reference sequence).

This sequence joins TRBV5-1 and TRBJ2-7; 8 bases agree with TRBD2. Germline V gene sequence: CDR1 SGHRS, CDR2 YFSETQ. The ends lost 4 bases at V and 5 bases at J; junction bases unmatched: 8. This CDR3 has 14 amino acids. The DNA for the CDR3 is TGCGCCAGCAGCCCGGGGGGGCCTGGAAACGAGCAGTACTTC. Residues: CASSPGGPGNEQYF.

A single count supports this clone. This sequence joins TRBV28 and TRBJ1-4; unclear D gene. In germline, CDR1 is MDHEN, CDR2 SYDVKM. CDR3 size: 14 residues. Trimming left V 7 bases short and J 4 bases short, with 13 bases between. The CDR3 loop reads CASKVPKHNEKLFF. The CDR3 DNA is TGTGCCAGCAAAGTTCCAAAACATAATGAAAAACTGTTTTTT.

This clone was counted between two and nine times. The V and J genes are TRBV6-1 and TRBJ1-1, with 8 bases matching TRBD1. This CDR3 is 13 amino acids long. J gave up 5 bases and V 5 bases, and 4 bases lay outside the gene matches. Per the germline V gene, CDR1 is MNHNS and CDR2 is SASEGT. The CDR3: CASSTRQGTEAFF. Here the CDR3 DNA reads TGTGCCAGCAGTACCCGACAGGGGACTGAAGCTTTCTTT.

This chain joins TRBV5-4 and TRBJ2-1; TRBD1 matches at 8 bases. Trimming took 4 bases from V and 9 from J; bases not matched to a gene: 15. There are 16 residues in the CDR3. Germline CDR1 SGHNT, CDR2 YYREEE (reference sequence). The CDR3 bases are TGTGCCAGCAGCATGGACAGGGCCGTCCTAGGTGGTGAGCAGTTCTTC. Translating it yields CASSMDRAVLGGEQFF.

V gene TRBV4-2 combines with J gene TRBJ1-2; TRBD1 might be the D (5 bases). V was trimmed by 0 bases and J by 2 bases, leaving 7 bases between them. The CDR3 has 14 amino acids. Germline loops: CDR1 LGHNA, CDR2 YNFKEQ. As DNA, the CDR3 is TGTGCCAGCAGCCAAGAAAAGGGGAACTATGGCTACACCTTC. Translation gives CASSQEKGNYGYTF.

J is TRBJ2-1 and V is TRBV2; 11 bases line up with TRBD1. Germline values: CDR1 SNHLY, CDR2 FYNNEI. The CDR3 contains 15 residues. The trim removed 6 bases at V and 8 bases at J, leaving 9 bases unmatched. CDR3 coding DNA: TGTGCCAGCAGAGTTGGACAGGGGGCAGTGGATGAGCAGTTCTTC. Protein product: CASRVGQGAVDEQFF.

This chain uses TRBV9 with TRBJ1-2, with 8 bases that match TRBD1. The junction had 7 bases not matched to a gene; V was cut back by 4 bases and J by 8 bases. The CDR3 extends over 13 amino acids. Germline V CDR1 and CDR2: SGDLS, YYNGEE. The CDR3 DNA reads TGTGCCAGCAGCCTCCAAAACAGGGGGGGCTACACCTTC. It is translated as CASSLQNRGGYTF.

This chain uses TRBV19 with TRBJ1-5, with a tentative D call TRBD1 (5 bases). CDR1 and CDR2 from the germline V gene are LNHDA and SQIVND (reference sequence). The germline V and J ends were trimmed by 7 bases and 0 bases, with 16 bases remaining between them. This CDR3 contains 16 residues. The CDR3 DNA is TGTGCCAGTAACCGGTGGGGGGTCAATAGCAATCAGCCCCAGCATTTT. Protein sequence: CASNRWGVNSNQPQHF.

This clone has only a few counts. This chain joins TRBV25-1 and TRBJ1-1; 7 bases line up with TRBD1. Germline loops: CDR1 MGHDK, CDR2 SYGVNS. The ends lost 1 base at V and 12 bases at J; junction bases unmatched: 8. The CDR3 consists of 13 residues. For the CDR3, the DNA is TGTGCCAGCAGTGAATGGGAAAGGGGGCGAACTTTCTTT. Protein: CASSEWERGRTFF.

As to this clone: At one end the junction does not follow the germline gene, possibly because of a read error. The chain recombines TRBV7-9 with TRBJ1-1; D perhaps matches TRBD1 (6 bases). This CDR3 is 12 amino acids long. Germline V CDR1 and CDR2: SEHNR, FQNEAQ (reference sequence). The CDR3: CSSSTQQGGAFF. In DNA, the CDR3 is TGTTCCAGCAGCACCCAACAGGGTGGCGCTTTCTTT. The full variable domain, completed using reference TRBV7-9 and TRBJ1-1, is DTGVSQNPRHKITKRGQNVTFRCDPISEHNRLYWYRQTLGQGPEFLTYFQNEAQLEKSRLLSDRFSAERPKGSFSTLEIQRTEQGDSAMYLCSSSTQQGGAFFGQGTRLTVV.

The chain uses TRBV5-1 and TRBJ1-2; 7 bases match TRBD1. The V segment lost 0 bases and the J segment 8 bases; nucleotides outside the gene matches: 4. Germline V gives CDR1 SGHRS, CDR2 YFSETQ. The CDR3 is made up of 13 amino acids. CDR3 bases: TGCGCCAGCAGCTTGGAACAGGGGCAAGGCTACACCTTC. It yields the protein CASSLEQGQGYTF.

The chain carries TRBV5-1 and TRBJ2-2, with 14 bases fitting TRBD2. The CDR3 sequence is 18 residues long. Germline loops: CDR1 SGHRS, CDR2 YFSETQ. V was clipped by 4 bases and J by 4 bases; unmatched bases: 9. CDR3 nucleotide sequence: TGCGCCAGCAGCATCACTGGGACTAGCGGGAGTATCACCGGGGAGCTGTTTTTT. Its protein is CASSITGTSGSITGELFF.

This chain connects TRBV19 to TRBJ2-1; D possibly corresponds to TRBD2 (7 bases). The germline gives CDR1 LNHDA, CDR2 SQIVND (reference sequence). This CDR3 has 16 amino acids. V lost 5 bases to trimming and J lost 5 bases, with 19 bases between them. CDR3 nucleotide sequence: TGTGCCAGTAGTTCCTTTTTAGGGAGGGGGGACAATGAGCAGTTCTTC. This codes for CASSSFLGRGDNEQFF.

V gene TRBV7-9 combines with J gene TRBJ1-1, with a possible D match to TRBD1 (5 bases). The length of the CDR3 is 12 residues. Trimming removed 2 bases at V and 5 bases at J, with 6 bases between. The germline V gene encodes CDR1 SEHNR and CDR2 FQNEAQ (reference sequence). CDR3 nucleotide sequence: TGTGCCAGCAGCTTACCAGGGACTGAAGCTTTCTTT. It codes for CASSLPGTEAFF.

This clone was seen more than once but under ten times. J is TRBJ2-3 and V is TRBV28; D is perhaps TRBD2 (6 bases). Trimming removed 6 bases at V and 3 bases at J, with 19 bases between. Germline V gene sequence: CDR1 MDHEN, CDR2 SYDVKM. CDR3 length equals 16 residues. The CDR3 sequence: CASSDPGGTGTDTQYF. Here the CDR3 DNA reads TGTGCCAGCAGCGACCCCGGGGGAACGGGAACAGATACGCAGTATTTT. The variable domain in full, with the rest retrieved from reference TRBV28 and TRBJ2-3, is DVKVTQSSRYLVKRTGEKVFLECVQDMDHENMFWYRQDPGLGLRLIYFSYDVKMKEKGDIPEGYSVSREKKERFSLILESASTNQTSMYLCASSDPGGTGTDTQYFGPGTRLTVL.

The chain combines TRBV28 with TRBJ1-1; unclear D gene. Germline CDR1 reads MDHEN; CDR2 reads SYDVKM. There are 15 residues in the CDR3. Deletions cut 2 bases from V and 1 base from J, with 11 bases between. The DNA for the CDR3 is TGTGCCAGCAGTTTACCCGGAAGCGGGAACACTGAAGCTTTCTTT. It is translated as CASSLPGSGNTEAFF.

CDR3 amino acids: CASRKQGRNYGYTF. The CDR3 nucleotides are TGTGCCAGCAGGAAACAGGGGCGTAACTATGGCTACACCTTC. The chain is built from TRBV28 and TRBJ1-2; 7 bases align to TRBD1. The CDR3 length is 14 residues. Trimming at V came to 6 bases and at J to 1 base, leaving 5 bases not matched to a gene. CDR1 is MDHEN, CDR2 SYDVKM, per germline.

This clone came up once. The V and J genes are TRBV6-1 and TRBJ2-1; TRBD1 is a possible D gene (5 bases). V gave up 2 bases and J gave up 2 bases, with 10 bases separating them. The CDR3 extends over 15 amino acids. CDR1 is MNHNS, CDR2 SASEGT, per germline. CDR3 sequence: CASSEFDSTYNEQFF. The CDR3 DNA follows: TGTGCCAGCAGTGAATTTGACAGTACCTACAATGAGCAGTTCTTC.

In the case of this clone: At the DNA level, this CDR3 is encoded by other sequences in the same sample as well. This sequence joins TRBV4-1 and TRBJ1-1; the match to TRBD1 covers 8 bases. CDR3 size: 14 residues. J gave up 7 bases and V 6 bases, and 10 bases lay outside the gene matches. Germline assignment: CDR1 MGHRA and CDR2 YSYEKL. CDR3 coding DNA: TGCGCCAGCAGTCCAGCAGACAGGGGATATGAAGCTTTCTTT. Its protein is CASSPADRGYEAFF.